These 2 T cell receptor beta chains originate from one sample sequenced in a study of response to subunit inactivated influenza vaccine. TCRdb re-called the RT-PCR reads with MiXCR, one entry per CDR3 protein. The sample yields a few hundred thousand distinct CDR3 sequences, 22% seen once. Sequenced material: PBMCs from blood, taken approximately 22 months after vaccination. The origin of the receptors is a man aged 50 to 69 who received an inactivated influenza vaccine.

This chain uses TRBV12-3 or TRBV12-4 with TRBJ1-1, with a tentative D call TRBD1 (6 bases). The CDR3 loop spans 14 amino acids. V dropped 1 base and J dropped 4 bases, with 10 bases sitting between them. The CDR3 loop is CASSLGGLGTEAFF. The CDR3 DNA sequence: TGTGCCAGCAGTTTAGGGGGGCTTGGCACTGAAGCTTTCTTT.

This clonotype was picked up a small number of times. The chain links TRBV5-1 to TRBJ2-3; a weak D match, TRBD2 (6 bases). Germline V lookup: CDR1 SGHRS, CDR2 YFSETQ. This CDR3 contains 14 residues. With 4 bases removed from V and 2 bases from J, the gap between germline ends came to 11 bases. The CDR3 spells CASSPGLYTDTQYF. The CDR3 nucleotides are TGCGCCAGCAGCCCTGGACTATACACAGATACGCAGTATTTT. The full variable domain, with the rest looked up from reference TRBV5-1 and TRBJ2-3, is KAGVTQTPRYLIKTRGQQVTLSCSPISGHRSVSWYQQTPGQGLQFLFEYFSETQRNKGNFPGRFSGRQFSNSRSEMNVSTLELGDSALYLCASSPGLYTDTQYFGPGTRLTVL.